The T cell receptor (beta chain) under discussion was sequenced for a study of blood T cell repertoires in COVID-19. Background on the study: T cells, B-cell-depleted T cells, or PBMCs provided the cDNA or gDNA that served as material.

Per the germline V gene, CDR1 is LNHDA and CDR2 is SQIVND (reference sequence). CDR3 length equals 13 residues. The V end was cut by 6 bases, the J end by 4 bases, with 9 bases between. Measured with immunoSEQ multiplex PCR; TCRdb has only the in-frame clones, and not every one. Counted here are under 150,000 clones, 80% occurring once; the ten biggest clones make up 5%. Material: peripheral blood. The sequence was collected from a woman between 45 and 60 years old with acute or convalescent COVID-19. The chain has TRBV19 and TRBJ2-2; D remains unclear. The CDR3 loop reads CASRPGFTGELFF. DNA for the CDR3: TGTGCCAGTAGGCCAGGATTCACCGGGGAGCTGTTTTTT.